This TCR beta chain came from a study of blood T cell repertoires in COVID-19. Whole-study context: The analysed material was cDNA or gDNA that came from T cells, B-cell-depleted T cells, or PBMCs.

Source study methods: Amplification of reference gene primers provided the estimated nucleated cell counts. Libraries were prepared by immunoSEQ multiplex PCR; TCRdb keeps only in-frame clonotypes and omits some of them. That table supplies the V and J calls and clone size; D and trimming were determined from the DNA. This table holds about 160,000 clones, roughly 84% found once. Trimming cost V 5 bases and J 5 bases, with 15 bases left between them. The CDR3 is made up of 15 amino acids. Per germline, CDR1 MNHEY and CDR2 SVGAGI. This clone was observed a few times. The receptor was isolated from a man aged 55-75 years who had recovered from COVID-19. The chain recombines TRBV6-5 with TRBJ1-4, with D possibly TRBD1 on 5 matching bases. Specimen: PBMCs or T cells enriched from blood (not recorded which). CDR3 sequence reads: CASSLLGRENEKLFF. In DNA, the CDR3 is TGTGCCAGCAGTCTTTTGGGGCGGGAAAATGAAAAACTGTTTTTT.